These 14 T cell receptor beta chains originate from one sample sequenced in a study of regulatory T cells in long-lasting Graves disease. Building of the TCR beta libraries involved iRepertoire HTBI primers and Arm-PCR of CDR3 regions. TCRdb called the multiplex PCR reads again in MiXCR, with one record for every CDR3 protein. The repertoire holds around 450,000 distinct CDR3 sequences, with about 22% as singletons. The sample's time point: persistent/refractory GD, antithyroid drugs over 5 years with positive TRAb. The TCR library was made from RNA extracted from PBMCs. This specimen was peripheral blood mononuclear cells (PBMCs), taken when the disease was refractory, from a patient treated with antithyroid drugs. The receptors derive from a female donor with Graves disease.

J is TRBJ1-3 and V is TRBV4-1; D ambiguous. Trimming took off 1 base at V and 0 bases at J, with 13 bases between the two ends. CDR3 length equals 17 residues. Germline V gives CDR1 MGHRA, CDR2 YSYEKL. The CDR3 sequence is CASSQAPDRNSGNTIYF. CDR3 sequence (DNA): TGCGCCAGCAGCCAAGCCCCTGACCGCAACTCTGGAAACACCATATATTTT.

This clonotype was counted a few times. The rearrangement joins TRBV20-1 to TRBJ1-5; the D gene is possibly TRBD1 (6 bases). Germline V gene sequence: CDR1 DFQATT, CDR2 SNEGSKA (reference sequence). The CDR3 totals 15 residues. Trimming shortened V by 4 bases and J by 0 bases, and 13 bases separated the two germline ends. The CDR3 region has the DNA TGCAGTGCTACGGACAGCCTGTCTAGCAATCAGCCCCAGCATTTT. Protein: CSATDSLSSNQPQHF.

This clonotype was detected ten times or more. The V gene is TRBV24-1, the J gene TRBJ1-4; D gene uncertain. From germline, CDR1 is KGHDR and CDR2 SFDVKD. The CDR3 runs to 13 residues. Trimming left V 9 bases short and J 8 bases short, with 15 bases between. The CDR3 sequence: CATQGKSGEKLFF. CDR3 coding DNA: TGTGCCACCCAAGGAAAATCAGGCGAAAAACTGTTTTTT.

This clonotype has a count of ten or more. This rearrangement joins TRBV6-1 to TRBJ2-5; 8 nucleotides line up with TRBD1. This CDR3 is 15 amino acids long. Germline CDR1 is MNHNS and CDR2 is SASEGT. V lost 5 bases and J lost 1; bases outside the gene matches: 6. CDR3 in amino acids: CASSRTGGIQETQYF. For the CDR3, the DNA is TGTGCCAGCAGTCGCACAGGGGGTATCCAAGAGACCCAGTACTTC.

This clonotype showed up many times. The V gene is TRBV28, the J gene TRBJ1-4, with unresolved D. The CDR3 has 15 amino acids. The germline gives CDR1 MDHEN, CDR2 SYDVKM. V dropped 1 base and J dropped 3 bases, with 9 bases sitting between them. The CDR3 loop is CASSLSGVANEKLFF. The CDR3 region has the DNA TGTGCCAGCAGTTTATCGGGTGTTGCTAATGAAAAACTGTTTTTT.

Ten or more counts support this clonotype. DNA for the CDR3: TGTGCCAGCAGCTGGGAGCACCATCCCGGGGAGCTGTTTTTT. Translation: CASSWEHHPGELFF. This chain joins TRBV11-2 and TRBJ2-2, with D possibly TRBD2 on 5 matching bases. Looked up from germline, CDR1 is SGHAT and CDR2 is FQNNGV. This CDR3 comprises 14 residues. Trimming took 4 bases from V and 6 from J, leaving 12 bases between them.

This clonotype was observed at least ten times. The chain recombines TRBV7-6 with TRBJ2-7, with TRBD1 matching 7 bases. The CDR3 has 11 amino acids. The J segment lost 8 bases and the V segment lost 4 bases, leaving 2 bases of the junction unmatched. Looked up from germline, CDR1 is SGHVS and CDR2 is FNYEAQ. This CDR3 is CASSWDSQQYF. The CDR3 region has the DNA TGTGCCAGCAGCTGGGACAGCCAGCAGTACTTC.

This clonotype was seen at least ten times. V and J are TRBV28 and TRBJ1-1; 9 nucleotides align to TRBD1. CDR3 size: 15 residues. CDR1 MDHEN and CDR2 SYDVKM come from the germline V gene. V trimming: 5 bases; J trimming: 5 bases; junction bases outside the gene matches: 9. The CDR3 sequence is CASSPEQGARTEAFF. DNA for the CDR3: TGTGCCAGCAGTCCGGAACAGGGGGCGCGAACTGAAGCTTTCTTT.

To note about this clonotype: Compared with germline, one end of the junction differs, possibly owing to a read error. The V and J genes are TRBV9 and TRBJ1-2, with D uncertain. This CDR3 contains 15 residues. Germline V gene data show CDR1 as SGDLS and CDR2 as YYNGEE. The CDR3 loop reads CASGVGLDFNYGYTF. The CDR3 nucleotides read TGTGCCAGCGGCGTAGGGCTGGACTTTAACTATGGCTACACCTTC.

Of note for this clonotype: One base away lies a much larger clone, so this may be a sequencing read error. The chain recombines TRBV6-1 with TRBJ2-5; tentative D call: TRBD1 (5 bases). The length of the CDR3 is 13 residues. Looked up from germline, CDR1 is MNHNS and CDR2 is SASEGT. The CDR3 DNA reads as TGTGTCAGCAGCCCAGGGCGGTTCGAGACCCAGTACTTC. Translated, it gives CVSSPGRFETQYF.

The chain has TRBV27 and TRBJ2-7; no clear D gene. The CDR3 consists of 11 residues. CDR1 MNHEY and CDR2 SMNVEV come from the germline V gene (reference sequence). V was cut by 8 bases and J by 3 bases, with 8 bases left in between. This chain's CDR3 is CASGSGYEQYF. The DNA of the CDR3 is TGTGCCAGCGGCTCGGGCTACGAGCAGTACTTC.

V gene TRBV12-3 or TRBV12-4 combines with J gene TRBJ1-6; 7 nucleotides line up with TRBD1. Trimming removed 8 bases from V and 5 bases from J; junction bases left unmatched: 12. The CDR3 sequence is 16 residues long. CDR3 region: CASARIGGLNNSPLHF. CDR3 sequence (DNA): TGTGCCAGCGCTAGGATAGGGGGCCTCAATAATTCACCCCTCCACTTT.

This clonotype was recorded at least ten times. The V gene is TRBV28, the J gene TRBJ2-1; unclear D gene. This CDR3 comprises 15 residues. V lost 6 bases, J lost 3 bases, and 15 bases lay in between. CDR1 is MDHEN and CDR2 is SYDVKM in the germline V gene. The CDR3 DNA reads TGTGCCAGCAGCCGGACGGGTTCGTACTACAATGAGCAGTTCTTC. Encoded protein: CASSRTGSYYNEQFF.

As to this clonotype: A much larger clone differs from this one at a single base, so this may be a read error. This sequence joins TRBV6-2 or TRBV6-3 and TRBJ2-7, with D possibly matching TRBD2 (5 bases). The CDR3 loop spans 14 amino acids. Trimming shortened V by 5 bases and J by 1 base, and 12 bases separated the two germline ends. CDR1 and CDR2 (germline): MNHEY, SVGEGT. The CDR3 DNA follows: TGTGCCAGCAGTCGGGGTACGCCTTCCTACGAGCAGTACTTC. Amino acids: CASSRGTPSYEQYF.